These 26 T cell receptor beta chains originate from one sample sequenced in a study of CD8+ T cells in alopecia areata. The treatment is: oral pan-JAK inhibitor, 5-10 mg twice daily. The sequencing template was cDNA reverse transcribed from extracted RNA. The data were produced by immunoSEQ multiplex PCR, yet TCRdb's version contains in-frame clones alone and is incomplete. Of 90,000 to 150,000 clones in the sample, 53% are singletons; the top ten hold 0.46%. The material was CD4+ T cells sorted from blood, obtained at week 4, from a patient treated with tofacitinib. These receptors came from a human donor with alopecia areata.

This chain links TRBV2 with TRBJ2-1; D not resolved. From germline, CDR1 is SNHLY and CDR2 FYNNEI. This CDR3 contains 14 residues. Trimming removed 6 bases from V and 0 bases from J, with 9 bases in between. CDR3 region: CASSPRASYNEQFF. CDR3 sequence (DNA): TGTGCCAGCAGCCCAAGAGCCTCCTACAATGAGCAGTTCTTC.

The chain recombines TRBV27 with TRBJ2-1, with 10 bases fitting TRBD1. V shed 8 bases, J shed 1 base, and the junction held 5 bases outside the gene matches. This CDR3 spans 15 amino acids. From germline, CDR1 is MNHEY and CDR2 SMNVEV (reference sequence). CDR3 DNA: TGTGCCAGCTCGCCGGGACAGGGGTCCTACAATGAGCAGTTCTTC. This translates into CASSPGQGSYNEQFF.

The V gene is TRBV30, the J gene TRBJ2-7; possibly TRBD1 for D (5 bases). V lost 5 bases and J lost 7, with 18 bases in between. The CDR3 has 13 residues. The germline V gene has CDR1 GTSNPN and CDR2 SVGIG (reference sequence). In DNA form, the CDR3 reads TGTGCCTGGTCAACAGGCGACGCCCGGGAGCAGTACTTC. Protein: CAWSTGDAREQYF.

In its sample, this clone was seen a few times. The chain couples TRBV29-1 to TRBJ1-3, with 7 bases lining up with TRBD1. This CDR3 is built from 13 residues. CDR1 is SQVTM and CDR2 is ANQGSEA in the germline V gene. V trimming: 4 bases; J trimming: 0 bases; junction bases outside the gene matches: 0. CDR3 DNA sequence: TGCAGCGTTGGGACAGGCTCTGGAAACACCATATATTTT. Protein sequence: CSVGTGSGNTIYF.

The J gene is TRBJ2-7, the V gene TRBV29-1; TRBD2 matches at 7 bases. CDR3 size: 14 residues. J lost 1 base, V lost 5 bases, and 8 bases had no gene match. Germline values: CDR1 SQVTM, CDR2 ANQGSEA. CDR3 loop: CSVLIGGGSYEQYF. CDR3 coding DNA: TGCAGCGTTCTCATTGGCGGGGGATCCTACGAGCAGTACTTC.

The rearrangement uses TRBV29-1 and TRBJ1-1; TRBD1 matches at 7 bases. Germline trimming cut 8 bases from V and 1 base from J; bases unmatched to any gene: 13. From germline, CDR1 is SQVTM and CDR2 ANQGSEA. The CDR3 sequence is 15 residues long. The CDR3 DNA reads TGCAGCCTCGGACCAAAGAGGACAGGGAACACTGAAGCTTTCTTT. It encodes CSLGPKRTGNTEAFF.

This clone showed up just a few times. This chain links TRBV5-4 with TRBJ1-1, with D possibly being TRBD1 (6 bases). Trimming removed 0 bases from V and 7 bases from J, with 19 bases in between. The CDR3 length is 16 residues. The germline V gene has CDR1 SGHNT and CDR2 YYREEE (reference sequence). The CDR3: CASSLDRGRYQGEAFF. Here the CDR3 DNA reads TGTGCCAGCAGCTTGGATCGGGGGCGATATCAAGGTGAAGCTTTCTTT.

This chain links TRBV4-2 with TRBJ2-1; D is possibly TRBD2 (6 bases). The CDR3 is 16 amino acids. Trimming took off 3 bases at V and 5 bases at J, with 17 bases between the two ends. The germline gives CDR1 LGHNA, CDR2 YNFKEQ. The DNA of the CDR3 is TGTGCCAGCAGCCACGCCAATCTCGGGAGCAACAATGAGCAGTTCTTC. Translating it yields CASSHANLGSNNEQFF.

V and J are TRBV4-1 and TRBJ2-7; unclear D gene. CDR3 length: 13 residues. Germline V lookup: CDR1 MGHRA, CDR2 YSYEKL. The ends were cut back, 5 bases at V and 2 bases at J, with 10 bases in the middle. CDR3 amino acids: CASSLGDTYEQYF. The CDR3 DNA is TGCGCCAGCAGCTTAGGAGATACCTACGAGCAGTACTTC.

The gene calls are TRBV27 and TRBJ2-4; D call uncertain. Trimming took off 3 bases at V and 6 bases at J, with 9 bases between the two ends. The CDR3 consists of 13 residues. The germline CDR1 and CDR2 sequences are MNHEY and SMNVEV (reference sequence). The CDR3 sequence: CASSLGPGNIQYF. CDR3 DNA: TGTGCCAGCAGTTTGGGCCCGGGAAACATTCAGTACTTC.

This clone has a single count. J is TRBJ2-3 and V is TRBV5-1, with unresolved D. V shed 4 bases and J shed 3 bases, with 12 bases lying between them. This CDR3 spans 14 amino acids. CDR1 and CDR2 (germline): SGHRS, YFSETQ. The CDR3 DNA reads TGCGCCAGCAGCGGATCTCTACGGACAGATACGCAGTATTTT. Translating gives CASSGSLRTDTQYF.

This clone turned up a few times. The chain recombines TRBV29-1 with TRBJ1-1, with a weak D call TRBD1 (5 bases). Germline V gene sequence: CDR1 SQVTM, CDR2 ANQGSEA. The CDR3 loop spans 13 amino acids. V gave up 4 bases and J gave up 6 bases, with 15 bases separating them. CDR3 sequence (DNA): TGCAGCGTTGCAGGGTGGGTCACCTCTGAAGCTTTCTTT. Protein product: CSVAGWVTSEAFF.

The J gene is TRBJ1-5, the V gene TRBV30; D is uncertain. Trimming removed 1 base at V and 4 bases at J, with 8 bases between. Germline CDR1 GTSNPN, CDR2 SVGIG (reference sequence). CDR3 size: 13 residues. In nucleotides, the CDR3 is TGTGCCTGGAGTGCGGGCTTTAATCAGCCCCAGCATTTT. It codes for CAWSAGFNQPQHF.

The V and J genes are TRBV5-1 and TRBJ2-4; no clear D. Per the germline V gene, CDR1 is SGHRS and CDR2 is YFSETQ. The germline V and J ends were trimmed by 1 base and 1 base, with 12 bases remaining between them. The CDR3 has 16 amino acids. The CDR3 protein is CASSLRSSLAKNIQYF. CDR3 bases: TGCGCCAGCAGCTTGCGCAGTAGTCTTGCCAAAAACATTCAGTACTTC.

This clone has just one count. The rearrangement joins TRBV7-9 to TRBJ2-6; D is ambiguous. CDR1 and CDR2 (germline): SEHNR, FQNEAQ (reference sequence). The CDR3 runs to 13 residues. The V and J ends lost 1 base and 3 bases respectively, with 1 base between them. CDR3 in DNA: TGTGCCAGCAGCTTAGGTGGGGCCAACGTCCTGACTTTC. This codes for CASSLGGANVLTF.

This clone was seen a handful of times. This chain links TRBV14 with TRBJ1-1; a weak D match, TRBD1 (6 bases). The CDR3 runs to 16 residues. Trimming cost V 4 bases and J 1 base, with 16 bases left between them. Looked up from germline, CDR1 is SGHDN and CDR2 is FVKESK. This chain's CDR3 is CASSLKSGTSNTEAFF. The CDR3 coding sequence is TGTGCCAGCAGCCTAAAGTCCGGGACATCGAACACTGAAGCTTTCTTT. The full variable domain, rest sourced from reference TRBV14 and TRBJ1-1, is EAGVTQFPSHSVIEKGQTVTLRCDPISGHDNLYWYRRVMGKEIKFLLHFVKESKQDESGMPNNRFLAERTGGTYSTLKVQPAELEDSGVYFCASSLKSGTSNTEAFFGQGTRLTVV.

The rearrangement joins TRBV2 to TRBJ2-5; D may be TRBD1 or TRBD2 (5 bases each). Trimming removed 5 bases from V and 1 base from J, with 8 bases in between. The CDR3 runs to 13 residues. The germline V gene encodes CDR1 SNHLY and CDR2 FYNNEI. CDR3 nucleotide sequence: TGTGCCAGCAGTAGGGACCTCCAAGAGACCCAGTACTTC. Protein: CASSRDLQETQYF. The whole variable domain, remainder taken from reference TRBV2 and TRBJ2-5, is EPEVTQTPSHQVTQMGQEVILRCVPISNHLYFYWYRQILGQKVEFLVSFYNNEISEKSEIFDDQFSVERPDGSNFTLKIRSTKLEDSAMYFCASSRDLQETQYFGPGTRLLVL.

V is TRBV29-1 and J is TRBJ1-2; possibly TRBD1 for D (6 bases). Trimming stripped 5 bases from V and 4 bases from J, with 20 bases between. Germline values: CDR1 SQVTM, CDR2 ANQGSEA. This CDR3 contains 15 residues. The CDR3: CSVSNPGGEGYGYTF. CDR3 DNA: TGCAGCGTTTCTAACCCTGGGGGCGAGGGCTATGGCTACACCTTC.

The CDR3, as DNA: TGTGCCAGCTCATTGGACAGCACAGATACGCAGTATTTT. Amino acid sequence: CASSLDSTDTQYF. The chain employs TRBV18 and TRBJ2-3; no clear D gene. V shed 5 bases and J shed 0 bases, with 6 bases lying between them. CDR1 and CDR2 (germline): KGHSH, LQKENI. This CDR3 has 13 residues.

The V and J genes are TRBV30 and TRBJ1-1; D is perhaps TRBD1 (5 bases). The CDR3 runs to 12 residues. Trimming removed 1 base from V and 10 bases from J, with 13 bases in between. CDR1 is GTSNPN and CDR2 is SVGIG in the germline V gene (reference sequence). The CDR3 loop reads CAWSGWGSGAFF. CDR3 sequence (DNA): TGTGCCTGGAGTGGGTGGGGGAGTGGAGCTTTCTTT.

J is TRBJ2-1 and V is TRBV30, with D maybe TRBD1 (6 bases). CDR1 and CDR2 from the germline V gene are GTSNPN and SVGIG (reference sequence). V was cut by 8 bases and J by 6 bases, with 17 bases left in between. The CDR3 loop spans 13 amino acids. CDR3 sequence (DNA): TGTGCCGGACGAACAGGGCACTCCAATGAGCAGTTCTTC. This codes for CAGRTGHSNEQFF.

This clone turned up a few times. This rearrangement joins TRBV7-9 to TRBJ2-3; D not certain. In germline, CDR1 is SEHNR, CDR2 FQNEAQ (reference sequence). The ends were cut back, 2 bases at V and 3 bases at J, with 9 bases in the middle. This CDR3 has 14 residues. The CDR3 sequence: CASSLSGMTDTQYF. CDR3 DNA sequence: TGTGCCAGCAGCTTATCTGGGATGACAGATACGCAGTATTTT.

In its sample, this clone was seen a few times. The chain couples TRBV7-9 to TRBJ1-2; D possibly corresponds to TRBD1 (5 bases). The CDR3 has 15 residues. With 5 bases removed from V and 4 bases from J, the gap between germline ends came to 17 bases. Germline V gives CDR1 SEHNR, CDR2 FQNEAQ (reference sequence). CDR3 bases: TGTGCCAGCAGCCCAGAGGGGACCCGAGGCTATGGCTACACCTTC. It codes for CASSPEGTRGYGYTF.

This rearrangement joins TRBV29-1 to TRBJ1-4; TRBD1 aligns across 9 bases. The CDR3 is made up of 13 amino acids. Germline CDR1 SQVTM, CDR2 ANQGSEA. The ends lost 3 bases at V and 7 bases at J; junction bases unmatched: 3. The CDR3 spells CSVDGTGSEKLFF. Written as DNA, the CDR3 is TGCAGCGTTGACGGGACAGGGAGTGAAAAACTGTTTTTT.

V is TRBV7-2 and J is TRBJ2-1, with D perhaps matching TRBD2 (5 bases). Germline V CDR1 and CDR2: SGHTA, FQGNSA. Trimming removed 7 bases at V and 6 bases at J, with 16 bases between. The CDR3 totals 14 residues. CDR3 sequence: CASNTFGRGNEQFF. In nucleotides, the CDR3 is TGTGCCAGCAACACGTTCGGACGGGGCAATGAGCAGTTCTTC.

In the case of this clone: This same CDR3 is encoded by further DNA sequences in the sample. This chain joins TRBV29-1 and TRBJ2-6; D not certain. Looked up from germline, CDR1 is SQVTM and CDR2 is ANQGSEA. The CDR3 spans 13 residues. Trimming cost V 4 bases and J 0 bases, with 4 bases left between them. For the CDR3, the DNA is TGCAGCGTTGCGATCTCTGGGGCCAACGTCCTGACTTTC. Its translation: CSVAISGANVLTF.